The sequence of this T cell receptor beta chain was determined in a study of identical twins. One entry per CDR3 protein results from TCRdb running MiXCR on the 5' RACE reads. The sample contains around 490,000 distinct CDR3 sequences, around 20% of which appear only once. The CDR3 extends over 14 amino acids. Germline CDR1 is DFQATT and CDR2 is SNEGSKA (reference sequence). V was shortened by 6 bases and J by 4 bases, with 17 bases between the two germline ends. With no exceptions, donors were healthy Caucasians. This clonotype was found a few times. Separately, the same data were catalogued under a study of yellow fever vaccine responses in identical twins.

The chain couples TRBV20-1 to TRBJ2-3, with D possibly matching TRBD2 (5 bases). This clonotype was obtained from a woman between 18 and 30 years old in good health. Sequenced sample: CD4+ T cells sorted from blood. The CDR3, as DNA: TGCAGTGCCCTATCGGACTTGCCCCCAGATACGCAGTATTTT. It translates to CSALSDLPPDTQYF.